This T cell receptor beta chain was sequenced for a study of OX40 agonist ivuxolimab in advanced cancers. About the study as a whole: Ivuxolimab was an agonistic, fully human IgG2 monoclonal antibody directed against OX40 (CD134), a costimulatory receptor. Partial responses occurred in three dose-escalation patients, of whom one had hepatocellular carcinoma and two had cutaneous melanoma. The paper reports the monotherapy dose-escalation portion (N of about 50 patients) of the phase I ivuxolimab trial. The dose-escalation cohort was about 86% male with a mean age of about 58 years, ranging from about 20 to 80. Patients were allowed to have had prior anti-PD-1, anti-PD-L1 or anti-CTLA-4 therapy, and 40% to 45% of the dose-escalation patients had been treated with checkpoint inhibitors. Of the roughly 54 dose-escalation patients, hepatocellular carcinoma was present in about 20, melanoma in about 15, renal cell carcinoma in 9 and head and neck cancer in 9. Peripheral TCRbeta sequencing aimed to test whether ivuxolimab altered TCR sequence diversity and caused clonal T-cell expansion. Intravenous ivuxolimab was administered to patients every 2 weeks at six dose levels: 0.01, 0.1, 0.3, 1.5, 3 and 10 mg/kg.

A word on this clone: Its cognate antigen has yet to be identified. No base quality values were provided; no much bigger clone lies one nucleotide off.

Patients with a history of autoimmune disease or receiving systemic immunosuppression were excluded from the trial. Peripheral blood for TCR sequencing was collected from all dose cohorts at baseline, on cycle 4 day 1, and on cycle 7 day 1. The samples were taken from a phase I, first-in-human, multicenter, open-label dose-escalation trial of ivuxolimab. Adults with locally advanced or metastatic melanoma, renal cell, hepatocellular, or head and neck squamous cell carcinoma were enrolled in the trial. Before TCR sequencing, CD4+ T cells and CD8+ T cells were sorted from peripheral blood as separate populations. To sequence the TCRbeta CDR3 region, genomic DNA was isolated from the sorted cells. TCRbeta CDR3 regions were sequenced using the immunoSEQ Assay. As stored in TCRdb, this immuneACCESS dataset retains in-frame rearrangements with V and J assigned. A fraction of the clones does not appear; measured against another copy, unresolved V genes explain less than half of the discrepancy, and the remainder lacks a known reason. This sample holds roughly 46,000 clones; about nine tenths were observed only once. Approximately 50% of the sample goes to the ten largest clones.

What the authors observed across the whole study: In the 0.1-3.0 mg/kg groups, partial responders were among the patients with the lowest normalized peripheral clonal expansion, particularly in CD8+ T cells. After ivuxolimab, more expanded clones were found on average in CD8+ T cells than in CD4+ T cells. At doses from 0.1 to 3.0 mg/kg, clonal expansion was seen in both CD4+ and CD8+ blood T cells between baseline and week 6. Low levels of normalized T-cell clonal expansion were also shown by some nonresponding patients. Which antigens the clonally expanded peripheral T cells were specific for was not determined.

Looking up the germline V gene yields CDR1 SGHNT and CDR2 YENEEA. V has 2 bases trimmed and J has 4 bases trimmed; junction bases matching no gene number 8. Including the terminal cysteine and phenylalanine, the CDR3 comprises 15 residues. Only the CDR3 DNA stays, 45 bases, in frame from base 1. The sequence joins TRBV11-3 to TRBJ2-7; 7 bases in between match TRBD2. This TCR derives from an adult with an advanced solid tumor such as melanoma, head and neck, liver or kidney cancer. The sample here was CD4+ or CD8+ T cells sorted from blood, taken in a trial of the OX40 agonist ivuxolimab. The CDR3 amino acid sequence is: CASSLNGGGSYEQYF. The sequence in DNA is TGTGCCAGCAGCTTAAATGGGGGGGGATCTTACGAGCAGTACTTC.